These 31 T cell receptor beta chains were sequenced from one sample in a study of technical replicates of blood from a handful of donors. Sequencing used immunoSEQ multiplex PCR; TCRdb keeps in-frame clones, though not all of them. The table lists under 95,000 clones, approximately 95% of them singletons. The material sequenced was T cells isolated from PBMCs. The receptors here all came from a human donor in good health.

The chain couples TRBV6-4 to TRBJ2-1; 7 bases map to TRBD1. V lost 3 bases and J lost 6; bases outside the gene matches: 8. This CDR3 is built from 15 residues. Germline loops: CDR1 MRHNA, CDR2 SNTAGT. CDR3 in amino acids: CASSERTGESNEQFF. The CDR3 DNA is TGTGCCAGCAGTGAGCGGACAGGAGAATCCAATGAGCAGTTCTTC.

The CDR3 here is CASSEFSGGTQETQYF. In DNA, the CDR3 is TGTGCCAGCAGTGAATTCTCAGGGGGCACCCAAGAGACCCAGTACTTC. The genes are TRBV25-1 and TRBJ2-5; TRBD1 aligns across 8 bases. V lost 1 base and J lost 1; bases outside the gene matches: 5. The CDR3 extends over 16 amino acids. CDR1 MGHDK and CDR2 SYGVNS come from the germline V gene.

CDR3 bases: TGTGCCAGCAGCTTATGGGCGGACAGGGTCACAGATACGCAGTATTTT. It is translated as CASSLWADRVTDTQYF. The chain combines TRBV7-2 with TRBJ2-3; 8 bases are shared with TRBD1. V lost 2 bases, J lost 2 bases, and 6 bases stayed unmatched. Germline V gives CDR1 SGHTA, CDR2 FQGNSA. The CDR3 sequence is 16 residues long.

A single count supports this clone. CDR3 sequence (DNA): TGTGCCAGCAGCTTGGGCAGTTTCCAAGGATCTGGAAACACCATATATTTT. Its translation is CASSLGSFQGSGNTIYF. The chain recombines TRBV11-2 with TRBJ1-3; no firm D call. Germline V gene data show CDR1 as SGHAT and CDR2 as FQNNGV. The V end was cut by 3 bases, the J end by 1 base, with 16 bases between. This CDR3 contains 17 residues.

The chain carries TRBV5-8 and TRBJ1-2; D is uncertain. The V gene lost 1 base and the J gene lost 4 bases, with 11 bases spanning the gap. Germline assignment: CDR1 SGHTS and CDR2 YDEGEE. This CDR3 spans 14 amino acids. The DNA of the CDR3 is TGTGCCAGCAGCTTGACTACACAATCCTATGGCTACACCTTC. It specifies CASSLTTQSYGYTF. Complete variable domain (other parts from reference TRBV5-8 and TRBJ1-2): EAGVTQSPTHLIKTRGQQATLRCSPISGHTSVYWYQQALGLGLQFLLWYDEGEERNRGNFPPRFSGRQFPNYSSELNVNALELEDSALYLCASSLTTQSYGYTFGSGTRLTVV.

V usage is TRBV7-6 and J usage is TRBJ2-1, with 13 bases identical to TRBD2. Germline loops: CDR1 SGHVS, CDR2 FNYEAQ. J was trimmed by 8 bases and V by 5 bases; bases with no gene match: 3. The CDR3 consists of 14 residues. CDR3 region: CASSQGLAGHEQFF. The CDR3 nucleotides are TGTGCCAGCAGCCAGGGACTAGCGGGACATGAGCAGTTCTTC.

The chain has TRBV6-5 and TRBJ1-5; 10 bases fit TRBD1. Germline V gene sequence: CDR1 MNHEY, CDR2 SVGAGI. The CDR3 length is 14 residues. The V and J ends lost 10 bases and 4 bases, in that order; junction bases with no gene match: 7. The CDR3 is CATRTGGENQPQHF. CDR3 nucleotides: TGTGCCACAAGGACAGGGGGTGAGAATCAGCCCCAGCATTTT.

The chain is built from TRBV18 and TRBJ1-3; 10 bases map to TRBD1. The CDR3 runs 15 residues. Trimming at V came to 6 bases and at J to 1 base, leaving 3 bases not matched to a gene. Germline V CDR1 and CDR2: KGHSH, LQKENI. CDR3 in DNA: TGTGCCAGCTCCCGACAGGGGGCATCTGGAAACACCATATATTTT. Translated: CASSRQGASGNTIYF.

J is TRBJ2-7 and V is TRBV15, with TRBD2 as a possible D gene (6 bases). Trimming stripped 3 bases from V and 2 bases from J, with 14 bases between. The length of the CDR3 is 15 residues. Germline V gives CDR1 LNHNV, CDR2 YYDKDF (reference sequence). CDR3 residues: CATSSYLARPYEQYF. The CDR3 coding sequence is TGTGCCACCAGCAGTTACCTAGCGAGACCCTACGAGCAGTACTTC.

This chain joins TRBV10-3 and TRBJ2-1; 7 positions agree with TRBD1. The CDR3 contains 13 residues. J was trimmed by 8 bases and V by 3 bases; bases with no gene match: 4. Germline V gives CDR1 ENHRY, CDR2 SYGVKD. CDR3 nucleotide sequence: TGTGCCATCAGTGAAGGGGGCTCGCATGAGCAGTTCTTC. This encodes CAISEGGSHEQFF.

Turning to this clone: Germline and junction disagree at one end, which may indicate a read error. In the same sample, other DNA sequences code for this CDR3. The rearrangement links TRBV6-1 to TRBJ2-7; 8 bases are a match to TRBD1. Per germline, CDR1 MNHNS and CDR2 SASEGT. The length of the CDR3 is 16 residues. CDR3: CASSEYGQGVAYEQYF. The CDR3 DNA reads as TGTGCCAGCAGTGAGTACGGACAGGGTGTCGCCTACGAGCAGTACTTT.

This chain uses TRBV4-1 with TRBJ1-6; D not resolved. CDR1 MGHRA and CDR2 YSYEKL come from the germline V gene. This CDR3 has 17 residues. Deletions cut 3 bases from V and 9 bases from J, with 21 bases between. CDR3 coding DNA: TGCGCCAGCAGCCACCAAAACCCTCCCCGGGCGGGTTCACCCCTCCACTTT. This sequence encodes CASSHQNPPRAGSPLHF.

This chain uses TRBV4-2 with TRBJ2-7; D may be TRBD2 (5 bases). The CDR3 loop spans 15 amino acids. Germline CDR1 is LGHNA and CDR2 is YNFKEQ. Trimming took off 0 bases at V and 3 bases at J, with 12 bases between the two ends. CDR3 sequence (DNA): TGTGCCAGCAGCCAAGAAGGATCTCGGGGCTACGAGCAGTACTTC. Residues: CASSQEGSRGYEQYF.

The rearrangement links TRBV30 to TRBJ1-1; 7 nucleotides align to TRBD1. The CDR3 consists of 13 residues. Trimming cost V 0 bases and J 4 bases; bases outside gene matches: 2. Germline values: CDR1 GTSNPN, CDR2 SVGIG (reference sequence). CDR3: CAWSVRDSTEAFF. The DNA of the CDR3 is TGTGCCTGGAGTGTAAGGGACAGCACTGAAGCTTTCTTT.

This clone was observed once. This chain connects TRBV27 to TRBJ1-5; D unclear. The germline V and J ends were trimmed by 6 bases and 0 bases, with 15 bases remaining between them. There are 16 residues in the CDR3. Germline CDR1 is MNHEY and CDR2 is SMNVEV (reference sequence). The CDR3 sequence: CASSRYVGLSNQPQHF. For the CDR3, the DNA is TGTGCCAGCAGCCGCTATGTGGGCCTTAGCAATCAGCCCCAGCATTTT.

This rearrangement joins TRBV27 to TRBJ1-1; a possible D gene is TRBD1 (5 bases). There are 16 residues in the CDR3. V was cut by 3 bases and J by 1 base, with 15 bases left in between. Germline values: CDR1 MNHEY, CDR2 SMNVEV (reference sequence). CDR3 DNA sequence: TGTGCCAGCAGTTTCTTACTCTCGACAGCGAACACTGAAGCTTTCTTT. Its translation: CASSFLLSTANTEAFF.

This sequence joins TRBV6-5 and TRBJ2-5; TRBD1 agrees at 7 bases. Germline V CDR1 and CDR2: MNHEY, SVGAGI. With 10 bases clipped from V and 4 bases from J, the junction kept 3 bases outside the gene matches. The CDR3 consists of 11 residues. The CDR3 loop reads CATYRGETQYF. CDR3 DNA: TGTGCCACCTACAGGGGAGAGACCCAGTACTTC.

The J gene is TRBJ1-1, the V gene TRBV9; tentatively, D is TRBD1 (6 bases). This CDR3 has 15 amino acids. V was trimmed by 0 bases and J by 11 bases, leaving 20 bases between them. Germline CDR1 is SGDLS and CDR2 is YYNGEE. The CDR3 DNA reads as TGTGCCAGCAGCGTAGACGTAGGGCCGTCTCAGGGGGCTTTCTTT. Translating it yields CASSVDVGPSQGAFF.

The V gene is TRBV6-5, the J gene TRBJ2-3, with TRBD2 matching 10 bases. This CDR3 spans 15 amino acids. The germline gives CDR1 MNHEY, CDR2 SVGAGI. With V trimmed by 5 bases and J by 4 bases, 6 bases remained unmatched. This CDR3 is CASSRLAGRPDTQYF. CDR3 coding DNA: TGTGCCAGCAGTCGACTAGCGGGCCGGCCAGATACGCAGTATTTT.

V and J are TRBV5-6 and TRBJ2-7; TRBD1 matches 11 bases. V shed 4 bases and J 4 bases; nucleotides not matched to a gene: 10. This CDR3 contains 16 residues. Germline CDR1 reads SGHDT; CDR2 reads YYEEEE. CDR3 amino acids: CASSPDLGQGGYEQYF. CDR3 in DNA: TGTGCCAGCAGCCCTGATCTGGGACAGGGGGGGTACGAGCAGTACTTC.

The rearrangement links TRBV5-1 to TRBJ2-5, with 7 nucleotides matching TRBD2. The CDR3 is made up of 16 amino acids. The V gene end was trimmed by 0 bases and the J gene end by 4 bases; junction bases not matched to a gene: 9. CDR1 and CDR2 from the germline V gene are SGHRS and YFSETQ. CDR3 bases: TGCGCCAGCAGCTTGGCCGTCAGCGGGATATCAGAGACCCAGTACTTC. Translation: CASSLAVSGISETQYF.

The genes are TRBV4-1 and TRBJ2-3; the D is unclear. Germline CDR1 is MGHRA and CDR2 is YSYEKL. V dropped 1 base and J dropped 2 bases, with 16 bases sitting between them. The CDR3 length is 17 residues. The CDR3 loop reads CASSQVGLLMPTDTQYF. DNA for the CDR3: TGCGCCAGCAGCCAAGTTGGTCTATTGATGCCCACAGATACGCAGTATTTT.

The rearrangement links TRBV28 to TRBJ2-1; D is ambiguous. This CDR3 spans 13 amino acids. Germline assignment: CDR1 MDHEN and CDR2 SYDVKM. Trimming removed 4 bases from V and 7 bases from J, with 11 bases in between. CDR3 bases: TGTGCCAGCAGTTATGGGCCTTCAAATGAGCAGTTCTTC. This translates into CASSYGPSNEQFF.

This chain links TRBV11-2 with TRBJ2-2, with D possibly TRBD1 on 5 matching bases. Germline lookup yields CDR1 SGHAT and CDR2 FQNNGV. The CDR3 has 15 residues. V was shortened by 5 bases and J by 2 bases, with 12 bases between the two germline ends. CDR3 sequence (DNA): TGTGCCAGCAGCCTACGAGACAGAAACACCGGGGAGCTGTTTTTT. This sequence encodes CASSLRDRNTGELFF. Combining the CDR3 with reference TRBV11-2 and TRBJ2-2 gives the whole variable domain EAGVAQSPRYKIIEKRQSVAFWCNPISGHATLYWYQQILGQGPKLLIQFQNNGVVDDSQLPKDRFSAERLKGVDSTLKIQPAKLEDSAVYLCASSLRDRNTGELFFGEGSRLTVL.

CDR3 amino acids: CASSSLLRGKSSYEQYF. The CDR3 DNA reads as TGCGCCAGCAGCTCCCTTTTGCGGGGCAAGAGCTCCTACGAGCAGTACTTC. The chain recombines TRBV5-1 with TRBJ2-7; a possible D gene is TRBD2 (6 bases). Looked up from germline, CDR1 is SGHRS and CDR2 is YFSETQ. The CDR3 has 17 amino acids. Trimming shortened V by 3 bases and J by 0 bases, and 19 bases separated the two germline ends.

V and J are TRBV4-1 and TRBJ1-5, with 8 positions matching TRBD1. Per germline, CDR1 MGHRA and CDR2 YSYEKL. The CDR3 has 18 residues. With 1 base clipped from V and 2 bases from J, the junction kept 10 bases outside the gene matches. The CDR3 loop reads CASSQGDRGLLRNQPQHF. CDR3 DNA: TGCGCCAGCAGCCAAGGTGACAGGGGCCTCTTACGCAATCAGCCCCAGCATTTT.

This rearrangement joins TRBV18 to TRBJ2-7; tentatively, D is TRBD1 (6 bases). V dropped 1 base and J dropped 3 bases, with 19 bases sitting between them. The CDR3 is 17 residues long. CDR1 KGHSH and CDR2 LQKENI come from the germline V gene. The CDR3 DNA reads TGTGCCAGCTCACCACAAGGCCCGACAGGTGGCCGCTACGAGCAGTACTTC. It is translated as CASSPQGPTGGRYEQYF.

The CDR3 DNA sequence: TGTGCCAGCAGCTCGGGAGACCGCCCAGATACGCAGTATTTT. It is translated as CASSSGDRPDTQYF. The V and J genes are TRBV5-6 and TRBJ2-3; tentative D call: TRBD2 (6 bases). V lost 3 bases and J 4 bases, leaving 12 bases between the germline ends. Germline V gene lookup returns CDR1 SGHDT and CDR2 YYEEEE. CDR3 length: 14 residues.

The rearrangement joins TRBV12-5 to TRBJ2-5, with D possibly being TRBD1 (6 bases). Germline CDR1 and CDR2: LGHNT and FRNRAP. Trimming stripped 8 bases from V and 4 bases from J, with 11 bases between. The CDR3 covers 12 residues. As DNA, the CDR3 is TGTGCTAGTAGCTTACAGGGAGAGACCCAGTACTTC. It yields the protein CASSLQGETQYF.

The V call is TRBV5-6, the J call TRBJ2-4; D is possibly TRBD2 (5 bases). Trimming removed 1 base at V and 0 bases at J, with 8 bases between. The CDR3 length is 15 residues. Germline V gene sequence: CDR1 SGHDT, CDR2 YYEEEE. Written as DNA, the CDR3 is TGTGCCAGCAGCTTGAAGGGAGTAGCCAAAAACATTCAGTACTTC. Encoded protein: CASSLKGVAKNIQYF. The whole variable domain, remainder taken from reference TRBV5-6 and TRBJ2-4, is DAGVTQSPTHLIKTRGQQVTLRCSPKSGHDTVSWYQQALGQGPQFIFQYYEEEERQRGNFPDRFSGHQFPNYSSELNVNALLLGDSALYLCASSLKGVAKNIQYFGAGTRLSVL.

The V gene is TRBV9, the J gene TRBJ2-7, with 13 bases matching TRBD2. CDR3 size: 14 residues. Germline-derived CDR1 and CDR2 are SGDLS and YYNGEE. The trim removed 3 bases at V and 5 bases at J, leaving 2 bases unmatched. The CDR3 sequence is CASSGGTSGDEQYF. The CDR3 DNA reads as TGTGCCAGCAGCGGGGGGACTAGCGGGGACGAGCAGTACTTC.